This T cell receptor beta chain was sequenced during a study of identical twins. The study, taken as a whole, reports: Models underpredicted monozygotic twin sharing of out-of-frame TCR alpha. Insertions were fewer in abundant cord blood beta clonotypes, whereas memory repertoires showed none of this pattern.

Comments on this clonotype: The antigen is unknown.

This CDR3 is built from 14 residues. Between the trimmed V and J ends, which lost 2 bases and 3 bases, there was a span of 13 bases. Germline CDR1 is DFQATT and CDR2 is SNEGSKA (reference sequence). One entry per CDR3 protein, called by TCRdb with MiXCR from the 5' RACE reads. The repertoire consists of 700,000 to 950,000 distinct CDR3 sequences, with approximately 13% occurring once and the leading ten covering roughly 1.6%. These sequences were also reported in another study, on yellow fever vaccine responses in identical twins. That source reports: Twins' vaccine T cell response reportedly gave the appearance of partial convergence and partial personalization.

This receptor was taken from a woman between 18 and 29 years old in good health. V and J are TRBV20-1 and TRBJ1-1; D is possibly TRBD1 (5 bases). Sequenced material: PBMCs. The CDR3 loop is CSARPPGRDTEAFF. The CDR3 DNA follows: TGCAGTGCTAGACCCCCGGGGCGCGACACTGAAGCTTTCTTT.